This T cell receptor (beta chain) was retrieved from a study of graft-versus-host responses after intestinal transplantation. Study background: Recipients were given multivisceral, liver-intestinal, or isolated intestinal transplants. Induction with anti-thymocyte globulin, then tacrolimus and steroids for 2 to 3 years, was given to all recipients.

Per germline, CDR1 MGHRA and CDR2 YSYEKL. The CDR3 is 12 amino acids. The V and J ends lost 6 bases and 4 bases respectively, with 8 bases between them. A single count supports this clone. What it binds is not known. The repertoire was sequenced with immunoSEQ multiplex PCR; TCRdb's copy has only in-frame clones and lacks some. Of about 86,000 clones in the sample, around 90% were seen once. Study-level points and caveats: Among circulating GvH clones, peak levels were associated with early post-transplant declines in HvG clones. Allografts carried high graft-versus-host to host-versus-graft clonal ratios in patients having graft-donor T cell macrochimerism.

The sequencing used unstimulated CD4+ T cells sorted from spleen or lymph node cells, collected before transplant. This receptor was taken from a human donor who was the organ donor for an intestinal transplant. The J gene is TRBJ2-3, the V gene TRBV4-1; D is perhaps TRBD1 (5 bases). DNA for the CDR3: TGCGCCAGCAGGGGGCGGCCAGATACGCAGTATTTT. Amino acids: CASRGRPDTQYF.